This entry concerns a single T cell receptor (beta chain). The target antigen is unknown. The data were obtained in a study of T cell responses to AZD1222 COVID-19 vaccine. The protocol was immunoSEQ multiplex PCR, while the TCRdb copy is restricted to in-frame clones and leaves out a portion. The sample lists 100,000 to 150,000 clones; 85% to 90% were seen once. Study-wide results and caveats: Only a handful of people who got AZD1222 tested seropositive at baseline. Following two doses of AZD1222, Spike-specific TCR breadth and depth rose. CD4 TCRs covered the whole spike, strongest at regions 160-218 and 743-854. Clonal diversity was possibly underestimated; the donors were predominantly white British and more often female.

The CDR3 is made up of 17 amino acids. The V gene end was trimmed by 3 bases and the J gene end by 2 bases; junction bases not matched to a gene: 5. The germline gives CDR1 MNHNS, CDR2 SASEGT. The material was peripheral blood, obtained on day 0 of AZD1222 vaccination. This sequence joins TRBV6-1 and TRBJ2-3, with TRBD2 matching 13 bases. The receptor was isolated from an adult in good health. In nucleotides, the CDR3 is TGTGCCAGCAGTGAGCCGGGACTAGCGGGGAACACAGATACGCAGTATTTT. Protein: CASSEPGLAGNTDTQYF.